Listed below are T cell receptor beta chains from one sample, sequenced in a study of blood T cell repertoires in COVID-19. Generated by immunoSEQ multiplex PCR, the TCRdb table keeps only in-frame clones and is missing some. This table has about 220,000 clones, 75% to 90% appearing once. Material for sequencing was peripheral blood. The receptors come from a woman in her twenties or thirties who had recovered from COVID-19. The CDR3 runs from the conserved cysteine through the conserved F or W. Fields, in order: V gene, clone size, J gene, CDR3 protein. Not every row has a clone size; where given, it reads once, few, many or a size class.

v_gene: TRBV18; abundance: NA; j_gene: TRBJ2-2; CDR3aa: CASSQGSGELFF
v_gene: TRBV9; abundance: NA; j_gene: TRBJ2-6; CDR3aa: CASSPHPLASSGANVLTF
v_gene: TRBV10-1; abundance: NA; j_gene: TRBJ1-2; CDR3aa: CASSERGSYTF
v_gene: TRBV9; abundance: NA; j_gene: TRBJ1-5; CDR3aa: CASSVGSAGGQPQHF
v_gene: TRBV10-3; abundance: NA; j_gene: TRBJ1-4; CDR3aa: CAISDRGGEKLFF
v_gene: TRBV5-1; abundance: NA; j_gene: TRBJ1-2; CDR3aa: CASSLPGIGGYTF
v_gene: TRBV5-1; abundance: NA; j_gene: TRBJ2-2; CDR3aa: CASSVTGSGTGELFF
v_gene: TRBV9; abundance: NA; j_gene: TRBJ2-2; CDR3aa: CASSEFPSGQLTGELFF
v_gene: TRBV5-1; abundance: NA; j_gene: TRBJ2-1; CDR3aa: CASSASGGRYNEQFF
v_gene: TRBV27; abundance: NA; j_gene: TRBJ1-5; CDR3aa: CASRRTSLSNQPQHF
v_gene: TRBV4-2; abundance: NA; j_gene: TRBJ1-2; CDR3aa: CASSQDRSGPRDYGYTF
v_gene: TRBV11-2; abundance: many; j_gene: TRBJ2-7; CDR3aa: CASSLVSQDKQYF
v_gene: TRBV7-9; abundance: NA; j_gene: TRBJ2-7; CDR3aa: CASSSPDSPTYEQYF
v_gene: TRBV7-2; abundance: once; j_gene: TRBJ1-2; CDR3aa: CASSLGQGYGYTF
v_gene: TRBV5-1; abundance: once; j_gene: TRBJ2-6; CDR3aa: CASSLGLGAGANVLTF
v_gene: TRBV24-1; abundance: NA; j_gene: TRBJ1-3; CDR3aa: CASLHPGLDSGNTIYF
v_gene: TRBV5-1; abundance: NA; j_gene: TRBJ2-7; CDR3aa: CASSQWTGGYEQYF
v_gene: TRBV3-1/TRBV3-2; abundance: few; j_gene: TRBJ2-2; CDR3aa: CASSLIADNTGELFF
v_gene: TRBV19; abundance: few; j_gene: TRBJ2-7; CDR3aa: CASSTTQGNEQYF
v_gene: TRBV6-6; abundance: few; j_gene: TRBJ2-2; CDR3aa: CASSYSRMDTGELFF
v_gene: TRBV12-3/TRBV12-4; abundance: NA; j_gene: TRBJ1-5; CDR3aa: CASSFKEDQPQHF
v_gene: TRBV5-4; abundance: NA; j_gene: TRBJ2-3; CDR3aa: CASSSGQNPSTDTQYF
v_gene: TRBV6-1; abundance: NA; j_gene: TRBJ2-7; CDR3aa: CASSERRTNYEQYF
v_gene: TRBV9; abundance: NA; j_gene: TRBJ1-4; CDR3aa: CASSLTGTGGEKLFF
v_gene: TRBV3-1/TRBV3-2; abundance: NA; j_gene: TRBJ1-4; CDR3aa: CASSQVSGATNEKLFF
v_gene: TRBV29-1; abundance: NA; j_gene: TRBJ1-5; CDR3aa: CSVEIGGGGGQPQHF
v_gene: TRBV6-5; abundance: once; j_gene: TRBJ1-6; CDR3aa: CASSPREDIYSPLHF
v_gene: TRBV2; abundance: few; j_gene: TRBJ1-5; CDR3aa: CASRGQGQQPQHF
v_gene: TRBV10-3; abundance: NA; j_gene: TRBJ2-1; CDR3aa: CAISGLAGYNEQFF
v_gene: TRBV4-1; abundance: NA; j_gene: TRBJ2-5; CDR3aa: CASSLTERGALAQYF
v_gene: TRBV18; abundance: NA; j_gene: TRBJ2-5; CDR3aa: CASSPRTGGETQYF
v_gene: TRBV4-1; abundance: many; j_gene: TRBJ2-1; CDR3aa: CASSQIGLAGAKSSYNEQFF
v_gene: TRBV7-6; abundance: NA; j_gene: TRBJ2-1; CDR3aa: CASSFSSDNEQFF
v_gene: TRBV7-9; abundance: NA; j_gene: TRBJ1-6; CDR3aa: CASSLGSSQNSPLHF
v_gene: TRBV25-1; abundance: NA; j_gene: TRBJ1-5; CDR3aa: CASSGGGGQPQHF
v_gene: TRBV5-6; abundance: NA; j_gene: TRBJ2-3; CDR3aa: CASSFEGRRGDTQYF
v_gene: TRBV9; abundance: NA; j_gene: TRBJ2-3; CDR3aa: CASSGALADTQYF
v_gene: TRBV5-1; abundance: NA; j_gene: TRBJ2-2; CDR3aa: CASSLWGTGSGELFF
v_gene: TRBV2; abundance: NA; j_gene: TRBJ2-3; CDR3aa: CASTLLQGSGDTQYF
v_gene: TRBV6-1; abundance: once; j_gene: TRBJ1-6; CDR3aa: CASSDRPYNSPLHF
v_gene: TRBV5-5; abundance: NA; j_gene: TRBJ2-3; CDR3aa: CASSSGWVSTDTQYF
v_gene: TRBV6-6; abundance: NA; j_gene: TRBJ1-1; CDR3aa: CASSRIRGPGTEAFF
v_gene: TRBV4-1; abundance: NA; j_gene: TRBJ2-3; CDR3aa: CASSQASGATPDTQYF
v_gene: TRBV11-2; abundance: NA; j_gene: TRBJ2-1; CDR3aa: CASSFRTGQGGYNEQFF
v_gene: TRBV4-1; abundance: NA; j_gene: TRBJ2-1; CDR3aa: CASSEGLGPSYNEQFF